This T cell receptor beta chain was observed in a study of early T cells in non-severe SARS-CoV-2 infection. Study-level background: From unsorted whole blood, bulk RNA was sequenced, and the chains remained unpaired. Overall study findings and caveats: Private and CD4 specificities were missed by VDJdb matching, skewed to anti-spike CD8.

V lost 0 bases and J lost 0, with 10 bases in between. Germline V lookup: CDR1 MNHEY, CDR2 SVGAGI. There are 16 residues in the CDR3. This clonotype was detected only a few times. Its antigen is undetermined. Unique molecular identifiers were added to individual cDNA molecules. TCRdb itself ran the 5' RACE reads through MiXCR, one entry per CDR3 protein. In the table there are 65,000 to 95,000 distinct CDR3 sequences, around 16% of which are singletons. The chain has TRBV6-5 and TRBJ2-3; D is uncertain. The sequencing input was whole blood. This receptor was obtained from an adult who was a healthcare worker with PCR-confirmed SARS-CoV-2 infection or an uninfected control (not recorded which). CDR3 sequence: CASSYSSRPSTDTQYF. CDR3 nucleotide sequence: TGTGCCAGCAGTTACTCGAGTAGACCTAGCACAGATACGCAGTATTTT.